Sequencing of this T cell receptor beta chain was carried out in a study of OX40 agonist ivuxolimab in advanced cancers. General study findings and limits: Averaging showed that CD8+ T cells had more expanded clones than CD4+ did.

The CDR3 has 14 residues. The V gene end was trimmed by 4 bases and the J gene end by 8 bases; junction bases not matched to a gene: 4. Excluded were patients having autoimmune disease history or systemic immunosuppression. Data came from immunoSEQ multiplex PCR; TCRdb stores just in-frame clones and leaves some out. The table records fewer than 120,000 clones, around nine tenths of them present only once. Remarks on this clone: Its antigen is currently unknown.

The chain uses TRBV23-1 and TRBJ1-6; TRBD1 aligns across 8 bases. TRBV23-1 is filed as an ORF, its function uncertain. Sequencing used CD4+ or CD8+ T cells sorted from blood, obtained in a trial of the OX40 agonist ivuxolimab. The origin of this receptor is an adult with an advanced solid tumor such as melanoma, head and neck, liver or kidney cancer. The CDR3 is CASSPGQAYSPLHF. CDR3 sequence (DNA): TGCGCCAGCAGTCCGGGACAGGCCTATTCACCCCTCCACTTT.